Described below is a single T cell receptor (beta chain) sequence and its context. The target antigen is unknown. The sample originates from a study of cytomegalovirus exposure and HLA in healthy donors. PCR primers comprised 60 Vbeta and 13 Jbeta primers. Here immunoSEQ multiplex PCR was the method, and the copy in TCRdb shows in-frame clones only, minus some. The profile shows 95,000 to 150,000 clones, 80% of them singletons. V lost 6 bases and J lost 1, with 8 bases in between. The germline gives CDR1 SGHTA, CDR2 FQGTGA. This CDR3 has 13 residues. General study findings and limits: In vitro testing confirmed a few CMV-associated chains as specific for CMV antigens.

This clonotype was sampled from a female donor in good health and CMV-seronegative. The gene calls are TRBV7-3 and TRBJ2-3; D remains unclear. The sequenced material came from PBMCs. This chain's CDR3 is CASRRSRTDTQYF. CDR3 nucleotides: TGTGCCAGCAGGCGGTCCCGCACAGATACGCAGTATTTT.